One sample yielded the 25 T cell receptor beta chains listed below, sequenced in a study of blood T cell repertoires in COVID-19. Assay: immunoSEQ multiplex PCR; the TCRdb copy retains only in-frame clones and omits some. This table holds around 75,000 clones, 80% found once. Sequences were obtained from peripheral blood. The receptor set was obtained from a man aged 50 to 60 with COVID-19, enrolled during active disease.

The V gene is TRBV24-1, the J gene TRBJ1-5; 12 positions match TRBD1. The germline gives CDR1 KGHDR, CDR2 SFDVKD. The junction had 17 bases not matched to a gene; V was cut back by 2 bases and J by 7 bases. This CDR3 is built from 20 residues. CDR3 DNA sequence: TGTGCCACCAGTGATTCCACCGGGACAGGGGGCGGAGGCCTCAGCCAGCCCCAGCATTTT. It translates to CATSDSTGTGGGGLSQPQHF.

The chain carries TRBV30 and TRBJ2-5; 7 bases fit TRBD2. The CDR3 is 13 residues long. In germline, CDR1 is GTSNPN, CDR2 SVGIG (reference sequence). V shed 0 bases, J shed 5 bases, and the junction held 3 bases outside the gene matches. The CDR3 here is CAWSVGGSETQYF. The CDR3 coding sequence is TGTGCCTGGAGTGTTGGCGGGAGTGAGACCCAGTACTTC.

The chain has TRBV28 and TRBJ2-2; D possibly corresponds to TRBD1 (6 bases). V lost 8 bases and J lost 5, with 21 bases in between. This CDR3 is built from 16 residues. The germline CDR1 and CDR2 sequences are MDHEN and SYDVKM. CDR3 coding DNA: TGTGCCAGCCTCACCCTAGGGGGAGAGGGGACCGGGGAGCTGTTTTTT. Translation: CASLTLGGEGTGELFF.

The CDR3 region has the DNA TGTGCCAGCAGTTCCTTTACAGGGAATTCACCCCTCCACTTT. Translation gives CASSSFTGNSPLHF. J is TRBJ1-6 and V is TRBV28, with D perhaps matching TRBD1 (6 bases). The ends were cut back, 4 bases at V and 7 bases at J, with 11 bases in the middle. CDR1 and CDR2 from the germline V gene are MDHEN and SYDVKM. The CDR3 is 14 residues long.

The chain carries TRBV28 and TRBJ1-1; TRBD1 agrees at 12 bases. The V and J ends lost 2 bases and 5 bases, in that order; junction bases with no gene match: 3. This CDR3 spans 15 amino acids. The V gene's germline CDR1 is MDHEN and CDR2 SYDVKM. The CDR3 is CASSLGTGGNTEAFF. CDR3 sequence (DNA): TGTGCCAGCAGTTTAGGGACAGGGGGCAATACTGAAGCTTTCTTT.

CDR3 sequence: CASSREREGLWYF. The CDR3 DNA is TGTGCCAGCTCTAGGGAGCGGGAGGGCCTGTGGTACTTC. The rearrangement links TRBV18 to TRBJ2-7; 10 bases are a match to TRBD2. The trim removed 6 bases at V and 12 bases at J, leaving 11 bases unmatched. There are 13 residues in the CDR3. The germline gives CDR1 KGHSH, CDR2 LQKENI.

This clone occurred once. The CDR3 reads CASSPTSGRRTGELFF. DNA for the CDR3: TGTGCCAGCAGCCCGACTAGCGGGAGAAGGACCGGGGAGCTGTTTTTT. V usage is TRBV7-9 and J usage is TRBJ2-2; 12 bases fit TRBD2. This CDR3 has 16 amino acids. CDR1 SEHNR and CDR2 FQNEAQ come from the germline V gene (reference sequence). V lost 5 bases, J lost 5 bases, and 6 bases stayed unmatched.

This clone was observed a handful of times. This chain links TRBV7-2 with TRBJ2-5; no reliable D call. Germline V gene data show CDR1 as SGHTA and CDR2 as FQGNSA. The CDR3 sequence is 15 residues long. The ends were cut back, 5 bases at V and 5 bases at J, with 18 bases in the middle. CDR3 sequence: CASSPGPWVVETQYF. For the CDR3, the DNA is TGTGCCAGCAGCCCAGGCCCATGGGTGGTTGAGACCCAGTACTTC. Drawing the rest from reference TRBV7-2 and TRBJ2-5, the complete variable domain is GAGVSQSPSNKVTEKGKDVELRCDPISGHTALYWYRQSLGQGLEFLIYFQGNSAPDKSGLPSDRFSAERTGGSVSTLTIQRTQQEDSAVYLCASSPGPWVVETQYFGPGTRLLVL.

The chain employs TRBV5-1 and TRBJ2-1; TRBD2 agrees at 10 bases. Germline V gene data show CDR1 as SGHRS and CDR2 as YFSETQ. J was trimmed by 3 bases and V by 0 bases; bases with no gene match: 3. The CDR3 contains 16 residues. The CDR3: CASSLATSGVYNEQFF. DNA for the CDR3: TGCGCCAGCAGCTTGGCAACTAGCGGGGTCTACAATGAGCAGTTCTTC.

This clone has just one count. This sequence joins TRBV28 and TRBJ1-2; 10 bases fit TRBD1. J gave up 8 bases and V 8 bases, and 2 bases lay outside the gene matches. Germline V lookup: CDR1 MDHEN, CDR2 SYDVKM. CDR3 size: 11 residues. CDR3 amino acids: CASDRGQGYTF. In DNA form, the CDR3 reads TGTGCCAGCGACAGGGGGCAAGGCTACACCTTC.

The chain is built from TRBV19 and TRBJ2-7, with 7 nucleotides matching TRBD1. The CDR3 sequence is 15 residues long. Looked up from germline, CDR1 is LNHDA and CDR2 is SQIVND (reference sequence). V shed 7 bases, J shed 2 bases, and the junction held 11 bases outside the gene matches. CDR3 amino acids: CASISAGTDPYEQYF. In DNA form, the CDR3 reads TGTGCCAGTATTTCCGCTGGGACAGACCCCTACGAGCAGTACTTC.

Here the CDR3 reads CASSLGQGGYEQYF. DNA for the CDR3: TGCGCCAGCAGCTTAGGACAGGGTGGCTACGAGCAGTACTTC. The rearrangement uses TRBV5-1 and TRBJ2-7; TRBD1 aligns across 8 bases. The CDR3 runs to 14 residues. Losses at the gene ends were 2 bases for V and 3 bases for J; bases not matched to a gene: 4. From germline, CDR1 is SGHRS and CDR2 YFSETQ.

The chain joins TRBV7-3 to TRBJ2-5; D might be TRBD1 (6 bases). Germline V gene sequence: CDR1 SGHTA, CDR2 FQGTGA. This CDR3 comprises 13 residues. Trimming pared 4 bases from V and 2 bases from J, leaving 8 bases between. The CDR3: CASSYRVQETQYF. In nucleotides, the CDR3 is TGTGCCAGCAGCTACAGGGTTCAAGAGACCCAGTACTTC.

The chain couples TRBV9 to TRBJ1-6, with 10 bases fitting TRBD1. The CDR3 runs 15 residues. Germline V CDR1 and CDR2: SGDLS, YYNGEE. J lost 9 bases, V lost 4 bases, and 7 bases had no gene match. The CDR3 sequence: CASSPGQGEGSPLHF. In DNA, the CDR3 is TGTGCCAGCAGCCCAGGACAGGGGGAGGGTTCACCCCTCCACTTT.

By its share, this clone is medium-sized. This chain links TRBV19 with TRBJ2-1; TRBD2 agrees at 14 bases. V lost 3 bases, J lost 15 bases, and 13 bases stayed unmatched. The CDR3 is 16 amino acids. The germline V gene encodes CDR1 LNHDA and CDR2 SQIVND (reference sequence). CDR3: CASSIMGLAGVAGPFF. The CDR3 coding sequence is TGTGCCAGTAGTATTATGGGACTAGCGGGAGTGGCGGGTCCGTTCTTC.

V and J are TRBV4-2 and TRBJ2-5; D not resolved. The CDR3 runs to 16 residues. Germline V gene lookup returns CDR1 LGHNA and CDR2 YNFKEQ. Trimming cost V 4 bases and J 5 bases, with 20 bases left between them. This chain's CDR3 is CASSPRGSLLSETQYF. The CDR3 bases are TGTGCCAGCAGCCCCCGCGGTTCGTTATTGTCGGAGACCCAGTACTTC.

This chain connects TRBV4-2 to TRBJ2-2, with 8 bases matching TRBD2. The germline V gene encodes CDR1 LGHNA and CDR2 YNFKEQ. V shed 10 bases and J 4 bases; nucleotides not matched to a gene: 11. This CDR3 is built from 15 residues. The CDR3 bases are TGTGCCACCAGTCGGCGGGAGGAGGGCACCGGGGAGCTGTTTTTT. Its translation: CATSRREEGTGELFF.

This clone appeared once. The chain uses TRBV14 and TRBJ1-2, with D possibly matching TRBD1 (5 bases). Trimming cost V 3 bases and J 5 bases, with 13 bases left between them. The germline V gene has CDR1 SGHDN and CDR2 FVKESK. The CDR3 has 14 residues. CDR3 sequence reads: CASSHGGVGYGYTF. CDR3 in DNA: TGTGCCAGCAGCCACGGAGGGGTCGGGTATGGCTACACCTTC. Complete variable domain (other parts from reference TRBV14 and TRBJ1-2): EAGVTQFPSHSVIEKGQTVTLRCDPISGHDNLYWYRRVMGKEIKFLLHFVKESKQDESGMPNNRFLAERTGGTYSTLKVQPAELEDSGVYFCASSHGGVGYGYTFGSGTRLTVV.

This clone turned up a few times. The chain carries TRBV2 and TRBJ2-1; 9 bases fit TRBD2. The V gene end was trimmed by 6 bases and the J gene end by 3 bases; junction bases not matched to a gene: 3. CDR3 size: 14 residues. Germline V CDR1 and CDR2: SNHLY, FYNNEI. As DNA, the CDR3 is TGTGCCAGCAGGTTAGCGGGGGACTACAATGAGCAGTTCTTC. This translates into CASRLAGDYNEQFF.

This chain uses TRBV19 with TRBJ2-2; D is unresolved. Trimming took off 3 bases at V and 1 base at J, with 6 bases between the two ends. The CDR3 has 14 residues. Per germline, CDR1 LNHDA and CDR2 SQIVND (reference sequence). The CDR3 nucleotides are TGTGCCAGTAGTATTGAGAGGAACACCGGGGAGCTGTTTTTT. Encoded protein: CASSIERNTGELFF.

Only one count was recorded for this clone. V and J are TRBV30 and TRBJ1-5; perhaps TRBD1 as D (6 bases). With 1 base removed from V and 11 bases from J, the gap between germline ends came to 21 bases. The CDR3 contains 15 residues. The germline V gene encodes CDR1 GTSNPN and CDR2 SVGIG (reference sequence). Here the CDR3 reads CAWSGRTDGRRAQHF. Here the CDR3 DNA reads TGTGCCTGGAGTGGGCGGACAGACGGTAGGAGAGCCCAGCATTTT.

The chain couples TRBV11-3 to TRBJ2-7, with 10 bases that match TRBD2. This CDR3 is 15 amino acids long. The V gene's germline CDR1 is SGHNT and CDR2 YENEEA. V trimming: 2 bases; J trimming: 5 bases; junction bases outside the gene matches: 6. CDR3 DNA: TGTGCCAGCAGCTTAACGGAAGCGGGAGGGAACGAGCAGTACTTC. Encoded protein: CASSLTEAGGNEQYF.

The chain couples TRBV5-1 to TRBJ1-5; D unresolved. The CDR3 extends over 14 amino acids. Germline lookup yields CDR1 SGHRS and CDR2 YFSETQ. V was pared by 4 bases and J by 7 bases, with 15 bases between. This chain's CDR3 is CASSPGGTHQPQHF. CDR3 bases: TGCGCCAGCAGCCCGGGTGGAACGCACCAGCCCCAGCATTTT.

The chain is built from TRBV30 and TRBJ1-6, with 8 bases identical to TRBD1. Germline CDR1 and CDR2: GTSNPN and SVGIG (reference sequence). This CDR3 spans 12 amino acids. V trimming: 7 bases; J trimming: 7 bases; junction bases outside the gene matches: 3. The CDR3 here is CASRGLNSPLHF. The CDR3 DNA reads TGTGCCTCCAGGGGGCTCAATTCACCCCTCCACTTT.

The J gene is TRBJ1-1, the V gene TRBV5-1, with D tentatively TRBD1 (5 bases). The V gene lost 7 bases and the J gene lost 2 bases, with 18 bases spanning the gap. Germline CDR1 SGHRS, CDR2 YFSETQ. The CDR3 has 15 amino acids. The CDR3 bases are TGCGCCAGCTCTCGACAGACCGACTTAAACACTGAAGCTTTCTTT. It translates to CASSRQTDLNTEAFF.